This passage covers 25 T cell receptor beta chains from one sample sequenced in a study of response to subunit inactivated influenza vaccine. TCRdb reprocessed the RT-PCR reads with MiXCR, giving one entry per CDR3 protein. The sample yields more than 450,000 distinct CDR3 sequences, about 11% seen once. Separately, the same data were catalogued under a study of T cells expressing NK-cell markers. That paper adds: TCR beta cDNA was generated via 5'RACE template switching incorporating UMIs.

The sequences come from PBMCs from blood, collected on the day of vaccination. The source of these receptors is a man between 50 and 59 years old who received an inactivated influenza vaccine.

This clonotype was observed a handful of times. The rearrangement links TRBV19 to TRBJ2-7; the D gene is possibly TRBD2 (6 bases). The CDR3 consists of 15 residues. V was clipped by 7 bases and J by 2 bases, with 18 bases between them. The germline gives CDR1 LNHDA, CDR2 SQIVND (reference sequence). The CDR3 loop is CASTPTWGGTYEQYF. The CDR3 bases are TGTGCCAGTACCCCAACCTGGGGAGGTACCTACGAGCAGTACTTC.

The J gene is TRBJ2-7, the V gene TRBV7-2; TRBD2 is a possible D gene (6 bases). The germline gives CDR1 SGHTA, CDR2 FQGNSA. V gave up 0 bases and J gave up 6 bases, with 12 bases separating them. This CDR3 has 14 residues. The CDR3 DNA sequence: TGTGCCAGCAGCTTAGCTCCCAGAGCGGGCGAGCAGTACTTC. Translating it yields CASSLAPRAGEQYF.

This chain joins TRBV12-3 or TRBV12-4 and TRBJ2-5; D call uncertain. The CDR3 runs to 13 residues. Trimming pared 3 bases from V and 3 bases from J, leaving 8 bases between. CDR3 nucleotides: TGTGCCAGCAGTTTTGCAATCAAAGAGACCCAGTACTTC. It is translated as CASSFAIKETQYF.

As to this clonotype: The junction and the germline gene differ at one end; a read error may be behind it. The rearrangement joins TRBV6-6 to TRBJ2-7, with D possibly being TRBD1 or TRBD2 (5 bases each). Per the germline V gene, CDR1 is MNHNY and CDR2 is SVGAGI (reference sequence). The CDR3 consists of 12 residues. The CDR3 here is CASSSEGRAPNF. The CDR3 DNA reads as TGTGCCAGCAGCTCCGAGGGGCGGGCACCAAACTTC.

This clonotype was observed at least ten times. The chain employs TRBV6-2 or TRBV6-3 and TRBJ2-7, with 13 positions matching TRBD2. The CDR3 runs to 16 residues. V trimming: 5 bases; J trimming: 6 bases; junction bases outside the gene matches: 10. Germline assignment: CDR1 MNHEY and CDR2 SVGEGT. DNA for the CDR3: TGTGCCAGCAGTGCAACCGGGACTAGCGGGACGGGCGAGCAGTACTTC. Translated: CASSATGTSGTGEQYF.

In this sample, this clonotype turned up many times. The chain couples TRBV7-8 to TRBJ2-3; D call uncertain. CDR3 length: 15 residues. Trimming shortened V by 5 bases and J by 1 base, and 13 bases separated the two germline ends. Germline V CDR1 and CDR2: SGHVS, FQNEAQ. The CDR3 bases are TGTGCCAGCAGCATGCACTACCTCCGCACAGATACGCAGTATTTT. Its protein product is CASSMHYLRTDTQYF.

This clonotype was observed at least ten times. This chain connects TRBV6-5 to TRBJ2-1, with 9 nucleotides matching TRBD2. CDR3 length: 13 amino acids. Germline CDR1 MNHEY, CDR2 SVGAGI. The V and J ends lost 7 bases and 8 bases, in that order; junction bases with no gene match: 6. CDR3: CASNLAGADEQFF. CDR3 coding DNA: TGTGCCAGCAATTTAGCGGGAGCGGATGAGCAGTTCTTC.

This clonotype showed up just a few times. This chain links TRBV10-3 with TRBJ1-6; D not resolved. The CDR3 runs 14 residues. The V gene's germline CDR1 is ENHRY and CDR2 SYGVKD. Trimming pared 3 bases from V and 6 bases from J, leaving 9 bases between. CDR3 DNA: TGTGCCATCAGTGAAGCTTACAGTAATTCACCCCTCCACTTT. It translates to CAISEAYSNSPLHF.

The chain couples TRBV5-1 to TRBJ2-1, with 14 bases matching TRBD2. V dropped 3 bases and J dropped 5; count of bases not matched to a gene: 4. The CDR3 consists of 16 residues. The germline CDR1 and CDR2 sequences are SGHRS and YFSETQ. The CDR3 loop reads CASSSGGLAGDNEQFF. CDR3 in DNA: TGCGCCAGCAGCTCCGGGGGACTAGCGGGGGACAATGAGCAGTTCTTC.

This sequence joins TRBV7-9 and TRBJ2-7; 12 bases are a match to TRBD2. CDR1 and CDR2 from the germline V gene are SEHNR and FQNEAQ (reference sequence). With V trimmed by 5 bases and J by 2 bases, 4 bases remained unmatched. The CDR3 is 15 residues long. This chain's CDR3 is CASSGLAGMPYEQYF. In DNA form, the CDR3 reads TGTGCCAGCAGCGGACTAGCGGGGATGCCCTACGAGCAGTACTTC.

This clonotype has more than one count but fewer than ten. The chain carries TRBV20-1 and TRBJ2-6; D perhaps matches TRBD2 (5 bases). The CDR3 length is 14 residues. Trimming cost V 7 bases and J 2 bases, with 12 bases left between them. Germline CDR1 DFQATT, CDR2 SNEGSKA (reference sequence). The CDR3 loop reads CSVLPGTGANVLTF. Written as DNA, the CDR3 is TGCAGTGTCCTCCCGGGGACTGGGGCCAACGTCCTGACTTTC.

The table lists this clonotype with a few counts. The CDR3 coding sequence is TGTGCCAGCAGTTTACAAGCAGGCTATGGCTACACCTTC. Amino acid sequence: CASSLQAGYGYTF. The chain uses TRBV12-3 or TRBV12-4 and TRBJ1-2; D not certain. This CDR3 comprises 13 residues. V was pared by 2 bases and J by 4 bases, with 8 bases between.

This clonotype was found a few times. This chain uses TRBV3-1 with TRBJ1-4; D gene uncertain. V lost 5 bases and J lost 8, with 12 bases in between. CDR1 LGHDT and CDR2 YNNKEL come from the germline V gene (reference sequence). The CDR3 extends over 13 amino acids. The CDR3: CASSARTTEKLFF. The CDR3 DNA reads TGTGCCAGCAGCGCGAGAACCACGGAAAAACTGTTTTTT.

This clonotype was seen only a few times. The CDR3 region is CASSLAFSNTEAFF. As DNA, the CDR3 is TGCGCCAGCAGCTTGGCCTTCTCCAACACTGAAGCTTTCTTT. This chain connects TRBV5-1 to TRBJ1-1; D is unclear. The V end was cut by 0 bases, the J end by 2 bases, with 8 bases between. Germline loops: CDR1 SGHRS, CDR2 YFSETQ. This CDR3 is built from 14 residues. The whole variable domain, filled in from reference TRBV5-1 and TRBJ1-1, reads KAGVTQTPRYLIKTRGQQVTLSCSPISGHRSVSWYQQTPGQGLQFLFEYFSETQRNKGNFPGRFSGRQFSNSRSEMNVSTLELGDSALYLCASSLAFSNTEAFFGQGTRLTVV.

The chain joins TRBV7-9 to TRBJ2-1; 10 bases agree with TRBD2. With V trimmed by 1 base and J by 4 bases, 4 bases remained unmatched. The CDR3 runs 16 residues. The germline gives CDR1 SEHNR, CDR2 FQNEAQ (reference sequence). CDR3 nucleotide sequence: TGTGCCAGCAGCTTAGATTTGACTAGCGGGTACAATGAGCAGTTCTTC. Its protein product is CASSLDLTSGYNEQFF.

J is TRBJ2-7 and V is TRBV20-1, with D hard to call. Trimming cost V 3 bases and J 4 bases, with 10 bases left between them. The CDR3 totals 12 residues. The germline CDR1 and CDR2 sequences are DFQATT and SNEGSKA (reference sequence). Here the CDR3 DNA reads TGCAGTGCTAGCGACTCATTATACGAGCAGTACTTC. The encoded protein is CSASDSLYEQYF.

This clonotype was recorded a few times. The rearrangement uses TRBV5-1 and TRBJ1-1; D gene ambiguous. V was clipped by 3 bases and J by 1 base, with 10 bases between them. Germline values: CDR1 SGHRS, CDR2 YFSETQ. This CDR3 has 14 residues. The CDR3: CASSYWTGNTEAFF. The DNA of the CDR3 is TGCGCCAGCAGCTATTGGACGGGGAACACTGAAGCTTTCTTT.

The chain's CDR3 is CASSFIAGLSSGANVLTF. The CDR3 coding sequence is TGTGCCAGCAGCTTCATAGCGGGTCTTAGCTCTGGGGCCAACGTCCTGACTTTC. The V call is TRBV5-5, the J call TRBJ2-6, with 7 positions matching TRBD2. This CDR3 contains 18 residues. Germline V gene lookup returns CDR1 SGHKS and CDR2 YYEKEE (reference sequence). V dropped 2 bases and J dropped 0; count of bases not matched to a gene: 8.

Concerning this clonotype: At one boundary the junction diverges from the germline segment, which might be a read error. CDR3 coding DNA: TGTGCTAGCAGCTTAGGCGGGGGGGCCACAGATACGCAGTATTTT. This sequence encodes CASSLGGGATDTQYF. The chain has TRBV7-7 and TRBJ2-3, with 9 bases identical to TRBD2. CDR1 and CDR2 (germline): SSHAT, FNYEAQ (reference sequence). The CDR3 runs 15 residues.

Comment on this clonotype: Just one base apart from a much larger clone, this may be a read error. The chain couples TRBV4-1 to TRBJ2-1; D uncertain. The CDR3 has 13 residues. Germline V gene data show CDR1 as MGHRA and CDR2 as YSYEKL. Trimming removed 4 bases from V and 5 bases from J, with 9 bases in between. The DNA of the CDR3 is TGCGCCAGCAGCCCTAAACGGGACAATGAGCAGTTCTTC. Protein sequence: CASSPKRDNEQFF.

The chain is built from TRBV7-9 and TRBJ2-7, with D hard to call. Germline V gene lookup returns CDR1 SEHNR and CDR2 FQNEAQ (reference sequence). The CDR3 spans 11 residues. Trimming removed 4 bases at V and 4 bases at J, with 5 bases between. The CDR3 DNA reads as TGTGCCAGCAGCTATAAGTACGAGCAGTACTTC. Residues: CASSYKYEQYF.

The gene calls are TRBV10-2 and TRBJ2-1; 9 bases are a match to TRBD2. This CDR3 comprises 16 residues. V was clipped by 0 bases and J by 9 bases; unmatched bases: 9. Germline assignment: CDR1 WSHSY and CDR2 SAAADI. The CDR3 reads CASSESRRGGGGEQFF. DNA for the CDR3: TGCGCCAGCAGTGAGTCTCGGCGGGGGGGCGGCGGTGAGCAGTTCTTC.

The V gene is TRBV29-1, the J gene TRBJ2-7; 10 nucleotides agree with TRBD2. This CDR3 has 16 amino acids. Losses at the gene ends were 8 bases for V and 5 bases for J; bases not matched to a gene: 18. CDR1 SQVTM and CDR2 ANQGSEA come from the germline V gene. The CDR3 region is CSTQLVRLAGANEQYF. CDR3 DNA: TGCAGCACCCAACTCGTTCGGCTAGCGGGAGCCAACGAGCAGTACTTC.

This clonotype was observed a handful of times. The chain carries TRBV28 and TRBJ2-5; the match to TRBD2 covers 8 bases. CDR1 is MDHEN and CDR2 is SYDVKM in the germline V gene. The CDR3 spans 17 residues. J was trimmed by 5 bases and V by 2 bases; bases with no gene match: 13. The CDR3 is CASSLIEGSGIEETQYF. CDR3 nucleotides: TGTGCCAGCAGTTTAATCGAGGGTAGCGGGATAGAGGAGACCCAGTACTTC.

The chain carries TRBV19 and TRBJ1-5, with 8 bases fitting TRBD1. After removal of 7 bases from V and 6 bases from J, the junction contained 11 bases not matched to a gene. The CDR3 length is 15 residues. The germline V gene has CDR1 LNHDA and CDR2 SQIVND (reference sequence). Written as DNA, the CDR3 is TGTGCCAGTACCACCTCAGGGGGCGAGAGTCAGCCCCAGCATTTT. Amino acid sequence: CASTTSGGESQPQHF.